This T cell receptor beta chain was identified during a study of shared clonotypes between healthy human individuals. Study overall: Two women and three men aged 18 to 49 made up the donors. Each donor had three CD4 naive, three CD4 memory, two CD8 naive and one CD8 memory plate. Study observations and caveats: It was observed that 5% to 6.5% of naive CD4 clonotypes were shared across several donors.

Sorted-subset replicate PCRs used about 200 ng DNA, approximately 27,000 T cell genomes. Some clones are missing from TCRdb's copy, which holds only in-frame ones; the method was immunoSEQ multiplex PCR. The data show about 2.4 million clones, approximately 93% seen once. On this clone: Its antigen is undetermined.

This clonotype originated in a man aged 18-30 years in good health. Some clones in this sample may be carry-over from other donors' samples. The sample comprised naive CD4+ T cells from PBMCs. Subset of the sample: CD45RA+ positively selected.

The CDR3 is CASSGTSGHEQYF. Here the CDR3 DNA reads TGTGCCAGCTCCGGGACCTCGGGGCACGAGCAGTACTTC. The chain links TRBV7-6 to TRBJ2-7; D tentatively fits TRBD1 or TRBD2 (5 bases each). Germline CDR1 is SGHVS and CDR2 is FNYEAQ. V was shortened by 8 bases and J by 5 bases, with 16 bases between the two germline ends. This CDR3 contains 13 residues.